This T cell receptor beta chain was found in a study of blood T cell repertoires in COVID-19. Trimming at V came to 4 bases and at J to 5 bases, leaving 7 bases not matched to a gene. This CDR3 has 14 residues. The germline V gene has CDR1 KGHSH and CDR2 LQKENI. Sequenced by immunoSEQ multiplex PCR; TCRdb stores in-frame clones only, minus some. Among under 450,000 clones, around 88% were seen once, and the ten largest hold roughly 12%. This TCR was recovered from a woman between 50 and 59 years old with COVID-19, enrolled during active disease. Sequencing was carried out using peripheral blood. This chain uses TRBV18 with TRBJ2-7; TRBD2 aligns across 8 bases. The CDR3, as DNA: TGTGCCAGCTCACTGGGGACTAGGGGTGACGAGCAGTACTTC. It yields the protein CASSLGTRGDEQYF.